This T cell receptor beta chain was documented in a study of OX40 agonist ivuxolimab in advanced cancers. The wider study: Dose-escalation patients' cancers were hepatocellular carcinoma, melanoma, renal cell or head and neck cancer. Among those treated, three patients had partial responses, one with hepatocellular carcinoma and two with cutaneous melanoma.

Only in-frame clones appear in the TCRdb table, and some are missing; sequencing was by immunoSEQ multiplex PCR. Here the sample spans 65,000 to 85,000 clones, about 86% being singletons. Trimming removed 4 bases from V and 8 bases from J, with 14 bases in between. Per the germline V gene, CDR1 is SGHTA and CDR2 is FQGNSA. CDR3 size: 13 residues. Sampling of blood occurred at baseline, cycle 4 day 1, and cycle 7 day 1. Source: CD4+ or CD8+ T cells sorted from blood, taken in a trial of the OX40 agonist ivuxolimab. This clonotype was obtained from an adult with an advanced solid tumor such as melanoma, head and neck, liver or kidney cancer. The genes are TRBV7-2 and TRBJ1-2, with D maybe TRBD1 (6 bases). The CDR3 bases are TGTGCCAGCAGCTCAGACATGGGGGCCGGCTACACCTTC. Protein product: CASSSDMGAGYTF.